The text below deals with one T cell receptor (beta chain). Seattle patients were enrolled while actively infected and followed longitudinally. This sample was included in a study of blood T cell repertoires in COVID-19. About the research overall: Spain, Italy and the United States supplied samples that represented acute and convalescent COVID-19. PBMCs, B-cell-depleted T cells, or T cells provided the cDNA or gDNA that made up the material.

Germline values: CDR1 SGHNT, CDR2 YYREEE (reference sequence). Trimming removed 2 bases from V and 3 bases from J, with 6 bases in between. CDR3 length: 13 amino acids. Measured with immunoSEQ multiplex PCR; TCRdb has only the in-frame clones, and not every one. The sample has 55,000 to 75,000 clones, just under 75% seen once. The rearrangement joins TRBV5-4 to TRBJ1-5; no firm D call. Material: peripheral blood. This TCR was sampled from a woman in her sixties or seventies with COVID-19, enrolled during active disease. The CDR3 nucleotides read TGTGCCAGCAGCTTTGACATCAATCAGCCCCAGCATTTT. Its translation is CASSFDINQPQHF.